A selection of T cell receptor beta chains follows, all from one sample in a study of vaccination and CD4 T cells after COVID-19. TCRdb passed the PCR reads through MiXCR, listing each CDR3 protein once. The sample carries about 20,000 distinct CDR3 sequences, 43% recorded once. No antigen has been assigned to these receptors. Sequencing used CD4+ T cells from blood, cultured in vitro. The source is a human donor who had recovered from COVID-19. Both conserved end residues are part of each CDR3. The D gene is left open where the match is weak. Some rows mark clone size as missing; the rest say once, few, many or name a class of expanded clone.

cdr3_aa,cdr3_nt,v_call,j_call,d_call,clone_size
CASSSGQGDQPQHF,TGTGCCAGCAGCTCCGGACAGGGTGATCAGCCCCAGCATTTT,TRBV7-9,TRBJ1-5,TRBD1,.
CASSLSKNSPLHF,TGTGCCAGCAGCTTATCCAAAAATTCACCCCTCCACTTT,TRBV11-2,TRBJ1-6,.,few
CASSSDRGRWNTEAFF,TGTGCCAGCAGCTCCGACAGGGGGCGATGGAACACTGAAGCTTTCTTT,TRBV11-3,TRBJ1-1,TRBD1,.
CASSYRLGQGLSGANVLTF,TGTGCCAGCAGTTACCGCCTAGGACAGGGGCTATCTGGGGCCAACGTCCTGACTTTC,TRBV6-5,TRBJ2-6,TRBD1,few
CASSLRPGDGTDTQYF,TGTGCCAGCAGTTTGAGGCCAGGGGATGGCACAGATACGCAGTATTTT,TRBV12-3/TRBV12-4,TRBJ2-3,.,once
CASTPRSNQPQHF,TGTGCCAGCACCCCGCGAAGCAATCAGCCCCAGCATTTT,TRBV6-2/TRBV6-3,TRBJ1-5,.,medium-sized
CASSIRAGSSTGELFF,TGTGCCAGTAGTATTCGGGCCGGTTCGAGCACCGGGGAGCTGTTTTTT,TRBV19,TRBJ2-2,.,.
CATRFYEQYF,TGTGCCACCCGGTTCTACGAGCAGTACTTC,TRBV27,TRBJ2-7,.,.
CASSLGVGSGLRLAYEQYF,TGTGCCAGCAGCTTAGGAGTGGGTTCGGGACTCCGGTTAGCTTACGAGCAGTACTTC,TRBV7-9,TRBJ2-7,.,.
CATSDWAGGYEQFF,TGTGCCACCAGTGACTGGGCGGGGGGCTATGAGCAGTTCTTC,TRBV24-1,TRBJ2-1,TRBD2,few
CASSRTSGRVPGAGELFF,TGTGCCAGCAGCAGGACTAGCGGGAGGGTCCCCGGGGCCGGGGAGCTGTTTTTT,TRBV11-3,TRBJ2-2,TRBD2,few
CASSLISRGGSYEQYF,TGTGCCAGCAGTTTGATCTCGCGGGGGGGCTCCTACGAGCAGTACTTC,TRBV12-3/TRBV12-4,TRBJ2-7,TRBD2,once
CSAGGIANTGELFF,TGCAGTGCTGGGGGAATCGCGAACACCGGGGAGCTGTTTTTT,TRBV20-1,TRBJ2-2,.,.
CSAPGQSGNGYTF,TGCAGTGCTCCTGGACAGTCGGGAAATGGCTACACCTTC,TRBV20-1,TRBJ1-2,.,.
CATSDPGRTSGSLRETQYF,TGTGCCACCAGTGACCCCGGGCGGACTAGCGGGAGCTTGAGGGAGACCCAGTACTTC,TRBV24-1,TRBJ2-5,TRBD2,few
CASTTTGDNTEAFF,TGTGCCAGCACCACAACAGGGGATAACACTGAAGCTTTCTTT,TRBV12-3/TRBV12-4,TRBJ1-1,TRBD1,.
CASSPQGAGANVLTF,TGTGCCAGCAGCCCCCAGGGGGCTGGGGCCAACGTCCTGACTTTC,TRBV7-2,TRBJ2-6,TRBD1,.
CSAPLSSGILSNEQFF,TGCAGTGCTCCCCTTAGTAGCGGGATTTTATCCAATGAGCAGTTCTTC,TRBV20-1,TRBJ2-1,TRBD2,.
CASSLNGGRINSPLHF,TGTGCCAGCAGCTTAAATGGTGGCAGGATTAATTCACCCCTCCACTTT,TRBV7-3,TRBJ1-6,.,few
CASEPGHSNTGELFF,TGCGCCAGCGAACCGGGACATTCGAACACCGGGGAGCTGTTTTTT,TRBV4-1,TRBJ2-2,.,.
CASSPRVANTEAFF,TGTGCCAGCAGCCCTCGGGTGGCTAACACTGAAGCTTTCTTT,TRBV2,TRBJ1-1,.,few
CASSTREPGLAGTTEFF,TGTGCCAGCAGTACAAGGGAACCGGGACTAGCGGGAACTACGGAGTTCTTC,TRBV12-3/TRBV12-4,TRBJ2-1,TRBD2,.
CASRPTGAYNEQFF,TGTGCCAGCAGGCCTACCGGGGCCTACAATGAGCAGTTCTTC,TRBV11-2,TRBJ2-1,.,few
CASSPSTDTQYF,TGTGCCAGCTCGCCGAGCACAGATACGCAGTATTTT,TRBV18,TRBJ2-3,.,few
CSATEDRGYGYTF,TGCAGTGCGACCGAGGACAGGGGCTATGGCTACACCTTC,TRBV20-1,TRBJ1-2,TRBD1,.
CSAYSGAYNEQFF,TGCAGTGCTTATAGCGGGGCCTACAATGAGCAGTTCTTC,TRBV20-1,TRBJ2-1,TRBD2,.
CASRNSYEQYF,TGTGCCAGCCGAAACTCCTACGAGCAGTACTTC,TRBV28,TRBJ2-7,.,.
CSARDPSGRPFSNEQFF,TGCAGTGCTAGAGATCCTAGCGGGAGGCCCTTCTCCAATGAGCAGTTCTTC,TRBV20-1,TRBJ2-1,TRBD2,few
CASSSLSTGVSYGYTF,TGTGCCAGCAGTTCTCTCTCTACAGGGGTTTCCTATGGCTACACCTTC,TRBV28,TRBJ1-2,TRBD1,.
CASTRQMGSNEQFF,TGTGCCAGCACCCGCCAGATGGGGAGCAATGAGCAGTTCTTC,TRBV7-4,TRBJ2-1,.,.
CASSSARGDYGYTF,TGTGCCAGCAGCTCAGCCCGGGGGGACTATGGCTACACCTTC,TRBV7-9,TRBJ1-2,.,few
CASRATGANYGYTF,TGTGCCAGCAGAGCGACGGGAGCTAACTATGGCTACACCTTC,TRBV6-1,TRBJ1-2,.,.
CASSSTGDGYTF,TGTGCCAGCAGCTCCACGGGGGACGGCTACACCTTC,TRBV7-3,TRBJ1-2,.,.
CSATTGPGNTIYF,TGCAGTGCGACCACAGGACCGGGAAACACCATATATTTT,TRBV20-1,TRBJ1-3,.,.
CASRQGASYTF,TGTGCCAGCAGGCAGGGGGCTAGTTACACCTTC,TRBV12-3/TRBV12-4,TRBJ1-2,TRBD1,.
CASSEGKGGYTF,TGTGCCAGCAGTGAAGGAAAGGGTGGCTACACCTTC,TRBV6-4,TRBJ1-2,.,.
CATSVLRDSPSYEQYF,TGTGCCACCAGTGTCCTCCGGGACTCCCCCTCCTACGAGCAGTACTTC,TRBV24-1,TRBJ2-7,.,once
CASRPTGSHYGYTF,TGTGCCAGCAGACCTACAGGGTCCCACTATGGCTACACCTTC,TRBV28,TRBJ1-2,.,.
CSARDRTGANVNTEAFF,TGCAGTGCTAGAGATCGTACGGGGGCAAATGTGAACACTGAAGCTTTCTTT,TRBV20-1,TRBJ1-1,.,.
CSAIEGATYEQYF,TGCAGTGCGATCGAGGGGGCGACTTACGAGCAGTACTTC,TRBV20-1,TRBJ2-7,TRBD1,once
CSARVLAGSNEQFF,TGCAGTGCTAGAGTGCTAGCGGGAAGCAATGAGCAGTTCTTC,TRBV20-1,TRBJ2-1,TRBD2,few
CASSVAWGQTEAFF,TGCGCCAGTTCTGTGGCCTGGGGGCAAACTGAAGCTTTCTTT,TRBV10-2,TRBJ1-1,.,.
CASSPQGGGNQPQHF,TGTGCCAGCAGCCCTCAGGGGGGCGGCAATCAGCCCCAGCATTTT,TRBV7-9,TRBJ1-5,TRBD1,.
CAGRQGISSGNTIYF,TGTGCCGGGAGGCAGGGCATATCCTCTGGAAACACCATATATTTT,TRBV6-1,TRBJ1-3,.,.
CASSLRRDRVNYGYTF,TGTGCCAGCAGTCTCCGCCGGGACAGGGTTAACTATGGCTACACCTTC,TRBV6-1,TRBJ1-2,TRBD1,.
CASSYDRVQETQYF,TGTGCCAGCAGCTATGACAGGGTTCAAGAGACCCAGTACTTC,TRBV7-2,TRBJ2-5,TRBD1,few
CASSLSVSERLMGQGPNYGYTF,TGTGCCAGCAGCTTAAGTGTGTCAGAGAGGCTGATGGGACAGGGGCCGAACTATGGCTACACCTTC,TRBV7-8,TRBJ1-2,TRBD1,.